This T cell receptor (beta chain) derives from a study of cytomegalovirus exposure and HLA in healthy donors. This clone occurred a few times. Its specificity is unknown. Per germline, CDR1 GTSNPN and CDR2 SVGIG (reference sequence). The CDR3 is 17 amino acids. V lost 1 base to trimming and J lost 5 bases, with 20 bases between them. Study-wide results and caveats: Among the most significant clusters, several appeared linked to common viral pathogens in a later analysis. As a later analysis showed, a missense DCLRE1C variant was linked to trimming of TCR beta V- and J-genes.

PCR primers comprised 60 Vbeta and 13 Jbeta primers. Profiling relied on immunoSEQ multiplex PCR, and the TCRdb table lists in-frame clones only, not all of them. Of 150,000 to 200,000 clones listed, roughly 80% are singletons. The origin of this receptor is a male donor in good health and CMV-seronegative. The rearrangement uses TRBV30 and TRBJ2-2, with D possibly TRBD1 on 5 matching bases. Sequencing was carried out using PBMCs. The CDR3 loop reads CAWSALSQGSRTGELFF. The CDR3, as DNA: TGTGCCTGGAGTGCCCTATCCCAGGGTAGCAGGACCGGGGAGCTGTTTTTT.